This T cell receptor beta chain originates from a study of response to subunit inactivated influenza vaccine. Trimming at V came to 1 base and at J to 7 bases, leaving 10 bases not matched to a gene. Per germline, CDR1 LGHNA and CDR2 YSLEER. This CDR3 contains 17 residues. This clonotype has only a few counts. MiXCR, run by TCRdb on the RT-PCR reads, gives a single entry per CDR3 protein. The sample has roughly 650,000 distinct CDR3 sequences, 14% seen once; the top ten hold roughly 7.6%. The source was PBMCs from blood, collected around 15 days before vaccination. This TCR came from a man in his forties or fifties who received an inactivated influenza vaccine. The chain employs TRBV4-3 and TRBJ2-1; 10 nucleotides agree with TRBD2. CDR3 loop: CASSQGARLAGSNEQFF. The CDR3 DNA sequence: TGCGCCAGCAGCCAAGGGGCCCGACTAGCGGGTTCAAATGAGCAGTTCTTC.